This T cell receptor (beta chain) was sequenced in a study of blood T cell repertoires in COVID-19. Study in general: Italy, Spain and the United States were the sources of the convalescent and acute COVID-19 samples. PBMCs, B-cell-depleted T cells, or T cells provided the cDNA or gDNA that made up the material.

Authors' processing steps: Amplifying reference gene primers gave estimates of nucleated cell counts. TCRdb's copy holds only in-frame clones and misses some; the assay was immunoSEQ multiplex PCR. V and J calls and clone size come straight from that table; D and trimming were deduced from the DNA. The sample includes around 250,000 clones, roughly 86% seen only once; the top ten take less than 4%. The CDR3 spans 11 residues. Deletions cut 5 bases from V and 4 bases from J, with 6 bases between. This chain joins TRBV12-3 or TRBV12-4 and TRBJ2-7; D may be TRBD1 (6 bases). The sequencing sample was made of peripheral blood. The source of this sequence is a man aged 18 to 30 with active or convalescent COVID-19. In DNA, the CDR3 is TGTGCCAGCAGTGACAGGTACGAGCAGTACTTC. It codes for CASSDRYEQYF.